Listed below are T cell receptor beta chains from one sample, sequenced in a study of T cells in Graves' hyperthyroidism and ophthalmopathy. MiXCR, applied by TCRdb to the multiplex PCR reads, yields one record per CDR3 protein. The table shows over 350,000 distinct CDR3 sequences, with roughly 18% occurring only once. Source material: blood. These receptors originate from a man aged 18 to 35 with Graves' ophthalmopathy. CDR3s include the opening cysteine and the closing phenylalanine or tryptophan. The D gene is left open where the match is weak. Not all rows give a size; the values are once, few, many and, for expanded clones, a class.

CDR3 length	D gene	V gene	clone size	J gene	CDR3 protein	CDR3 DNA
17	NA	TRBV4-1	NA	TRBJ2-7	CASSQFNSGDGSYEQYF	TGCGCCAGCAGCCAGTTCAATTCGGGGGACGGTTCCTACGAGCAGTACTTC
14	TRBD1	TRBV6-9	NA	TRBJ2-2	CASSYQTGTGELFF	TGTGCCAGCAGTTATCAGACAGGGACCGGGGAGCTGTTTTTT
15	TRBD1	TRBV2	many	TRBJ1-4	CASSLTGVTNEKLFF	TGTGCCAGCAGTTTGACAGGGGTTACTAATGAAAAACTGTTTTTT
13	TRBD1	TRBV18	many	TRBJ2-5	CASSPPGQGTQYF	TGTGCCAGCTCACCACCGGGACAGGGGACCCAGTACTTC
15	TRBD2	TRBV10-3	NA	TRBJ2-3	CAISSTSGGPDTQYF	TGTGCCATCAGTTCGACTAGCGGGGGGCCAGATACGCAGTATTTT
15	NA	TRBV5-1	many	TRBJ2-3	CASSQGFGSTDTQYF	TGCGCCAGTTCACAGGGATTTGGCTCCACAGATACGCAGTATTTT
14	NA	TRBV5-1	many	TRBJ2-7	CASSSEVVFHEQYF	TGCGCCAGCAGCTCGGAGGTCGTTTTCCACGAGCAGTACTTC
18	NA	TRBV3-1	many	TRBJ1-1	CASSQELSASGVGTEAFF	TGTGCCAGCAGCCAAGAACTTTCCGCATCGGGCGTGGGCACTGAAGCTTTCTTT
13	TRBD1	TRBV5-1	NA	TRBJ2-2	CASDRGTTGELFF	TGCGCCAGCGACAGGGGGACGACCGGGGAGCTGTTTTTT
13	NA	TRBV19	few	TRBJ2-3	CASSDREGDTQYF	TGTGCCAGTAGCGACAGGGAGGGAGATACGCAGTATTTT
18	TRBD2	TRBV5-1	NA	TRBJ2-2	CASSLTSGGPANTGELFF	TGCGCCAGCAGCTTGACTAGCGGGGGGCCCGCGAACACCGGGGAGCTGTTTTTT
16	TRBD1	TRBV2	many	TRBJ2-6	CASTRTGYSGANVLTF	TGTGCCAGCACAAGGACAGGCTACTCTGGGGCCAACGTCCTGACTTTC
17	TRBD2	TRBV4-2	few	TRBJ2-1	CASSQPLGAGGWNEQFF	TGTGCCAGCAGCCAGCCCCTCGGGGCGGGGGGTTGGAATGAGCAGTTCTTC
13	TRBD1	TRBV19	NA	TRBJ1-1	CASTDRGRTEAFF	TGTGCCAGTACGGACAGGGGGAGGACTGAAGCTTTCTTT
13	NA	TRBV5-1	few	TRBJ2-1	CASSLQQVSEQFF	TGCGCCAGCAGCTTGCAACAGGTCTCCGAGCAGTTCTTC
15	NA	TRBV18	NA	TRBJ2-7	CASSKPGQSPYEQYF	TGTGCCAGCTCAAAACCGGGACAAAGCCCCTACGAGCAGTACTTC
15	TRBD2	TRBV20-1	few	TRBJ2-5	CSARQARGVQETQYF	TGCAGTGCTAGACAGGCCCGGGGGGTCCAAGAGACCCAGTACTTC
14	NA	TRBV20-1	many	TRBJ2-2	CSARDPRTPGELFF	TGCAGTGCTAGAGATCCCAGGACACCCGGGGAGCTGTTTTTT
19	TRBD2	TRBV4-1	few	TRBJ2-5	CASSQTGLAGNGARETQYF	TGCGCCAGCAGCCAAACGGGACTAGCGGGAAATGGGGCTAGAGAGACCCAGTACTTC
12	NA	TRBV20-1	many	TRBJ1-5	CSARGRNLHQHF	TGCAGTGCTAGAGGGCGGAACCTACACCAGCATTTT
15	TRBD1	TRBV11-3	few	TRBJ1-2	CASTHRDRPDYGYTF	TGTGCCAGCACCCACCGGGACAGGCCTGATTATGGCTACACCTTC
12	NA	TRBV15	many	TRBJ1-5	CATSRLGQPQHF	TGTGCCACCAGCCGACTGGGTCAGCCCCAGCATTTT
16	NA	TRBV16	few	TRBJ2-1	CASSQYRAPPRNEQFF	TGTGCCAGCAGCCAATACCGAGCGCCGCCCAGGAATGAGCAGTTCTTC
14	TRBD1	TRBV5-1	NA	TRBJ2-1	CASSWDSGGREQFF	TGCGCCAGCAGCTGGGACAGCGGTGGGCGTGAGCAGTTCTTC
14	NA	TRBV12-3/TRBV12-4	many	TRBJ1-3	CASSLTSTGNTIYF	TGTGCCAGCAGTTTAACCTCTACAGGAAACACCATATATTTT
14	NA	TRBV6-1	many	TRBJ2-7	CASGDPTAIHEQYF	TGTGCCAGCGGAGACCCGACAGCCATCCACGAGCAGTACTTC
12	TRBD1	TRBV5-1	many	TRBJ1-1	CASSHGQGEAFF	TGCGCCAGCAGCCATGGACAGGGTGAAGCTTTCTTT
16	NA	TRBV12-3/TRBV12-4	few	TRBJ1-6	CASSLEYLGGGSPLHF	TGTGCCAGCAGTTTAGAGTATTTGGGTGGCGGATCACCCCTCCACTTT
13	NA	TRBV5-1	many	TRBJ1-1	CASSPSGSTEAFF	TGCGCCAGCAGCCCCAGTGGATCCACTGAAGCTTTCTTT
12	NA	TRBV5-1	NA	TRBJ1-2	CASSPVLDGYTF	TGCGCCAGCAGCCCCGTATTGGACGGCTACACCTTC
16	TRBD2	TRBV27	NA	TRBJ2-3	CASSFPRAGGPDTQYF	TGTGCCAGCAGTTTTCCACGAGCGGGGGGGCCAGATACGCAGTATTTT
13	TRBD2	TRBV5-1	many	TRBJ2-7	CASRSGGGYEQYF	TGCGCCAGCAGATCTGGGGGGGGGTACGAGCAGTACTTC
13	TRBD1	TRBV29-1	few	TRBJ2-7	CSVGGTGEVEQYF	TGCAGCGTTGGTGGGACAGGGGAGGTCGAGCAGTACTTC
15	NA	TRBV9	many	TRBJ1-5	CASSPSGGGDQPQHF	TGTGCCAGCAGCCCGTCTGGGGGGGGCGATCAGCCCCAGCATTTT
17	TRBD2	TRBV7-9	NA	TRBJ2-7	CASSRDSSGGSSYEQYF	TGTGCCAGCAGTCGGGACTCTAGCGGGGGAAGCTCCTACGAGCAGTACTTC
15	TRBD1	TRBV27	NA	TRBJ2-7	CASSFLQGAGDEQYF	TGTGCCAGCAGTTTTCTACAGGGGGCGGGAGATGAGCAGTACTTC
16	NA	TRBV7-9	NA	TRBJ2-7	CASSWPPWQTSYEQYF	TGTGCCAGCAGCTGGCCCCCGTGGCAGACCTCCTACGAGCAGTACTTC
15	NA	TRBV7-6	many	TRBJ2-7	CASSPLGLTSYEQYF	TGTGCCAGCAGTCCCCTGGGGCTAACTTCCTACGAGCAGTACTTC
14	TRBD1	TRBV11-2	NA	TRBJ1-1	CASSRTGDGTEAFF	TGTGCCAGCAGCCGGACAGGGGATGGCACTGAAGCTTTCTTT
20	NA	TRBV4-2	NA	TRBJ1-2	CASSQASAGSGLLPLYGYTF	TGTGCCAGCAGCCAAGCTTCTGCGGGCAGCGGATTACTCCCGCTCTATGGCTACACCTTC
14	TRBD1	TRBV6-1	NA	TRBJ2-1	CASSRTGPGHEQFF	TGTGCCAGCAGTAGGACAGGCCCAGGGCATGAGCAGTTCTTC
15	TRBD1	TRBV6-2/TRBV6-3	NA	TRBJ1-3	CASSLDRGQINTIYF	TGTGCCAGCAGTCTCGACAGGGGGCAAATAAACACCATATATTTT
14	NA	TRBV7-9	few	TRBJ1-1	CASSSRPANTEAFF	TGTGCCAGCAGCTCCCGACCCGCGAACACTGAAGCTTTCTTT
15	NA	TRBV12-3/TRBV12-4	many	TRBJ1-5	CASSFTGAEDQPQHF	TGTGCCAGCAGTTTCACGGGGGCGGAGGATCAGCCCCAGCATTTT